This T cell receptor beta chain was recovered during a study of immune heterogeneity within non-small cell lung tumors. Bulk tumor genomic DNA, around 600 ng per sample, was the template. The authors collected several far-apart biopsies from each primary tumor during surgery. The cohort was untreated, with newly diagnosed non-small cell lung cancer undergoing curative surgery. The germline gives CDR1 SGHVS, CDR2 FNYEAQ. The CDR3 sequence is 15 residues long. V lost 3 bases, J lost 4 bases, and 4 bases stayed unmatched. Multiplex PCR amplified the TCR beta CDR3 region. Its first round ran for roughly 10 cycles with 32 V and 13 J primers. TCRdb independently ran MiXCR on the multiplex PCR reads; one entry per CDR3 protein. The repertoire holds some 13,000 distinct CDR3 sequences, with less than 30% as singletons.

The TCR originated in a man aged 50-60 years with non-small cell lung cancer. The specimen was lung tumor tissue. The gene calls are TRBV7-6 and TRBJ2-2; 8 bases map to TRBD2. In DNA, the CDR3 is TGTGCCAGCAGCTTTCAAAGCGGGAGCACCGGGGAGCTGTTTTTT. Protein: CASSFQSGSTGELFF.